These 29 T cell receptor beta chains came from one sample sequenced in a study of control samples from healthy donors and cancer patients. Assay: immunoSEQ multiplex PCR; the TCRdb copy retains only in-frame clones and omits some. The sample shows 170,000 or so clones, 80% to 95% of them seen only once. Sequencing was done on a sample of blood. Receptors originate from a man younger than 35 in good health.

This rearrangement joins TRBV7-9 to TRBJ2-7; D remains ambiguous. This CDR3 has 14 residues. The germline CDR1 and CDR2 sequences are SEHNR and FQNEAQ (reference sequence). Trimming took 5 bases from V and 3 from J, leaving 14 bases between them. The CDR3: CASSPLGRNYEQYF. CDR3 nucleotides: TGTGCCAGCAGCCCGCTCGGACGGAACTACGAGCAGTACTTC.

V usage is TRBV2 and J usage is TRBJ1-5, with no clear D. CDR3 length equals 14 residues. Germline V gives CDR1 SNHLY, CDR2 FYNNEI. Trimming removed 5 bases at V and 0 bases at J, with 8 bases between. CDR3 nucleotides: TGTGCCAGCAGTTTCGACCTTAGCAATCAGCCCCAGCATTTT. Encoded protein: CASSFDLSNQPQHF.

This clone was seen only once. The V call is TRBV30, the J call TRBJ2-2; 7 positions match TRBD2. The CDR3 has 16 residues. Germline values: CDR1 GTSNPN, CDR2 SVGIG (reference sequence). J was trimmed by 4 bases and V by 5 bases; bases with no gene match: 13. This CDR3 reads CAWVGGRTFTTGELFF. CDR3 in DNA: TGTGCCTGGGTGGGCGGGAGAACGTTCACCACCGGGGAGCTGTTTTTT.

V and J are TRBV6-5 and TRBJ1-5; D gene uncertain. With 10 bases removed from V and 5 bases from J, the gap between germline ends came to 15 bases. The CDR3 totals 13 residues. CDR1 MNHEY and CDR2 SVGAGI come from the germline V gene. The CDR3 coding sequence is TGTGCCATCAGCCGGAGGGTGGATCAGCCCCAGCATTTT. As protein: CAISRRVDQPQHF.

The chain uses TRBV6-5 and TRBJ1-4; 9 nucleotides agree with TRBD1. The V gene's germline CDR1 is MNHEY and CDR2 SVGAGI. With 6 bases clipped from V and 6 bases from J, the junction kept 2 bases outside the gene matches. CDR3 size: 13 residues. The CDR3: CASRYRGHEKLFF. DNA of the CDR3: TGTGCCAGCAGATACAGGGGGCATGAAAAACTGTTTTTT.

This rearrangement joins TRBV27 to TRBJ1-2, with 10 bases identical to TRBD1. Trimming cost V 8 bases and J 3 bases; bases outside gene matches: 9. The CDR3 is 15 residues long. The germline V gene has CDR1 MNHEY and CDR2 SMNVEV (reference sequence). The CDR3 loop is CASGIDRGRDYGYTF. In nucleotides, the CDR3 is TGTGCCAGCGGGATCGACAGGGGGCGGGACTATGGCTACACCTTC.

Concerning this clone: The same CDR3 is also encoded by other DNA sequences in this sample. The J gene is TRBJ2-5, the V gene TRBV15; D unclear. CDR3 size: 13 residues. V was clipped by 1 base and J by 4 bases, with 7 bases between them. Germline CDR1 LNHNV, CDR2 YYDKDF (reference sequence). The CDR3: CATSRAYLETQYF. The CDR3 bases are TGTGCCACCAGCAGAGCCTACCTAGAGACCCAGTACTTC.

This chain connects TRBV6-5 to TRBJ2-3; 10 bases agree with TRBD2. Germline V gives CDR1 MNHEY, CDR2 SVGAGI. The CDR3 is 15 amino acids. V was pared by 6 bases and J by 0 bases, with 3 bases of the junction left unmatched. The CDR3 is CASSVSGGSTDTQYF. CDR3 bases: TGTGCCAGCAGCGTTAGCGGGGGGAGCACAGATACGCAGTATTTT.

The J gene is TRBJ2-1, the V gene TRBV5-1, with TRBD1 matching 9 bases. The CDR3 has 16 amino acids. Germline-derived CDR1 and CDR2 are SGHRS and YFSETQ. V lost 1 base, J lost 0 bases, and 2 bases stayed unmatched. CDR3 residues: CASSLQGQGSYNEQFF. The DNA for the CDR3 is TGCGCCAGCAGCTTGCAGGGACAGGGCTCCTACAATGAGCAGTTCTTC.

A few counts support this clone. The chain has TRBV7-8 and TRBJ2-7; 10 nucleotides align to TRBD1. This CDR3 is 15 amino acids long. The V gene end was trimmed by 1 base and the J gene end by 5 bases; junction bases not matched to a gene: 5. In germline, CDR1 is SGHVS, CDR2 FQNEAQ. The chain's CDR3 is CASSLGDRGLNEQYF. The CDR3 nucleotides are TGTGCCAGCAGCTTAGGCGACAGGGGGCTCAACGAGCAGTACTTC.

This clone was detected a few times. V gene TRBV5-1 combines with J gene TRBJ1-6; 7 positions match TRBD1. V lost 0 bases to trimming and J lost 9 bases; unmatched junction nucleotides: 3. From germline, CDR1 is SGHRS and CDR2 YFSETQ. The CDR3 totals 14 residues. The DNA for the CDR3 is TGCGCCAGCAGCTTGGGACAGGGTGTTTCACCCCTCCACTTT. This sequence encodes CASSLGQGVSPLHF.

The chain couples TRBV21-1 to TRBJ1-5; TRBD1 reflects the table's D call only, with no check against the DNA. TRBV21-1 is a pseudogene segment. This CDR3 is built from 19 residues. The CDR3 here is CASPQGGSPIQGVSQPQHF. The CDR3 DNA reads as TGTGCCAGCCCTCAGGGGGGCTCACCGATTCAGGGAGTTAGTCAGCCCCAGCATTTT.

The genes are TRBV3-1 (or the pseudogene TRBV3-2) and TRBJ2-1; D is undetermined. The CDR3 totals 13 residues. V was pared by 1 base and J by 2 bases, with 3 bases between. Looked up from germline, CDR1 is LGHDT and CDR2 is YNNKEL (reference sequence). In DNA, the CDR3 is TGTGCCAGCAGCCAAGTCACCTACAATGAGCAGTTCTTC. Amino acids: CASSQVTYNEQFF.

This sequence joins TRBV6-1 and TRBJ2-7, with 7 bases matching TRBD2. J gave up 6 bases and V 2 bases, and 13 bases lay outside the gene matches. CDR1 is MNHNS and CDR2 is SASEGT in the germline V gene. The CDR3 runs 16 residues. DNA for the CDR3: TGTGCCAGCAGTGAACGGGGACTAAGGGGACGGGGCGAGCAGTACTTC. This codes for CASSERGLRGRGEQYF.

The chain uses TRBV18 and TRBJ2-5; weak D call: TRBD1 (5 bases). The CDR3 totals 14 residues. CDR1 and CDR2 (germline): KGHSH, LQKENI. Trimming took off 3 bases at V and 2 bases at J, with 10 bases between the two ends. CDR3 sequence (DNA): TGTGCCAGCTCACCGTCAGACAGACAAGAGACCCAGTACTTC. Residues: CASSPSDRQETQYF. The whole variable domain, remainder taken from reference TRBV18 and TRBJ2-5, is NAGVMQNPRHLVRRRGQEARLRCSPMKGHSHVYWYRQLPEEGLKFMVYLQKENIIDESGMPKERFSAEFPKEGPSILRIQQVVRGDSAAYFCASSPSDRQETQYFGPGTRLLVL.

The rearrangement joins TRBV7-6 to TRBJ2-5; 10 bases are a match to TRBD2. This CDR3 comprises 16 residues. Per the germline V gene, CDR1 is SGHVS and CDR2 is FNYEAQ. After removal of 5 bases from V and 5 bases from J, the junction contained 11 bases not matched to a gene. CDR3 loop: CASSVLTSGVGETQYF. The CDR3 DNA sequence: TGTGCCAGCAGCGTCCTCACTAGCGGGGTCGGGGAGACCCAGTACTTC.

The CDR3 reads CASSLSYSYEQYF. The CDR3 DNA reads as TGTGCCAGCAGTTTATCGTACTCCTACGAGCAGTACTTC. This sequence joins TRBV27 and TRBJ2-7; D remains ambiguous. CDR3 length equals 13 residues. V was shortened by 0 bases and J by 0 bases, with 3 bases between the two germline ends. Germline CDR1 MNHEY, CDR2 SMNVEV (reference sequence).

This clone was found once. The rearrangement joins TRBV5-6 to TRBJ2-3; D not resolved. The CDR3 spans 14 residues. CDR1 SGHDT and CDR2 YYEEEE come from the germline V gene. Trimming cost V 2 bases and J 1 base, with 8 bases left between them. CDR3 loop: CASSFRRGTDTQYF. The CDR3 nucleotides read TGTGCCAGCAGCTTCCGTAGAGGCACAGATACGCAGTATTTT. The full variable domain, completed using reference TRBV5-6 and TRBJ2-3, is DAGVTQSPTHLIKTRGQQVTLRCSPKSGHDTVSWYQQALGQGPQFIFQYYEEEERQRGNFPDRFSGHQFPNYSSELNVNALLLGDSALYLCASSFRRGTDTQYFGPGTRLTVL.

This chain joins TRBV7-2 and TRBJ2-7; no reliable D call. CDR1 is SGHTA, CDR2 FQGNSA, per germline. V was clipped by 1 base and J by 6 bases, with 10 bases between them. The CDR3 covers 13 residues. As DNA, the CDR3 is TGTGCCAGCAGCTTAGTTTGGGTTGTCGAGCAGTACTTC. Amino acids: CASSLVWVVEQYF.

The V gene is TRBV30, the J gene TRBJ1-3; unclear D gene. The V gene lost 5 bases and the J gene lost 1 base, with 9 bases spanning the gap. This CDR3 region has 13 residues. Germline V lookup: CDR1 GTSNPN, CDR2 SVGIG (reference sequence). CDR3 nucleotide sequence: TGTGCCTGGGGACTCCAGTCTGGAAACACCATATATTTT. Translation: CAWGLQSGNTIYF.

V gene TRBV2 combines with J gene TRBJ2-1, with 10 nucleotides matching TRBD2. Germline V gives CDR1 SNHLY, CDR2 FYNNEI. The V segment lost 4 bases and the J segment 0 bases; nucleotides outside the gene matches: 6. The CDR3 extends over 17 amino acids. CDR3 protein: CASSGLAGAISYNEQFF. The CDR3 coding sequence is TGTGCCAGCAGTGGGCTAGCGGGGGCCATCTCCTACAATGAGCAGTTCTTC.

The genes are TRBV12-3 or TRBV12-4 and TRBJ2-2; D remains ambiguous. V lost 1 base to trimming and J lost 6 bases, with 6 bases between them. The CDR3 covers 13 residues. The CDR3 bases are TGTGCCAGCAGTTTAGGATTGCCCGGGGAGCTGTTTTTT. Its translation is CASSLGLPGELFF.

The CDR3, as DNA: TGTGCCAGCAGCTTAGGACGGGACAGGGGGAACACTGAAGCTTTCTTT. As protein: CASSLGRDRGNTEAFF. The J gene is TRBJ1-1, the V gene TRBV7-9; TRBD1 matches 10 bases. Per the germline V gene, CDR1 is SEHNR and CDR2 is FQNEAQ (reference sequence). V lost 1 base to trimming and J lost 1 base; unmatched junction nucleotides: 3. The CDR3 length is 16 residues.

The chain recombines TRBV19 with TRBJ1-1, with a possible D match to TRBD1 (6 bases). V was shortened by 6 bases and J by 4 bases, with 12 bases between the two germline ends. The germline CDR1 and CDR2 sequences are LNHDA and SQIVND (reference sequence). The CDR3 consists of 13 residues. The CDR3 sequence is CASRSQGSTEAFF. Here the CDR3 DNA reads TGTGCCAGTAGATCACAGGGTAGCACTGAAGCTTTCTTT.

This clone was seen a handful of times. The CDR3 sequence is CASSPMLSGNTIYF. DNA of the CDR3: TGTGCCAGCAGTCCAATGCTCTCTGGAAACACCATATATTTT. This rearrangement joins TRBV6-5 to TRBJ1-3, with no clear D. Trimming cost V 5 bases and J 0 bases, with 8 bases left between them. The CDR3 runs to 14 residues. In germline, CDR1 is MNHEY, CDR2 SVGAGI.

This chain links TRBV4-1 with TRBJ2-5; the D is unclear. V gave up 3 bases and J gave up 3 bases, with 11 bases separating them. Germline assignment: CDR1 MGHRA and CDR2 YSYEKL. The CDR3 sequence is 14 residues long. In DNA form, the CDR3 reads TGCGCCAGCAGCCATGGCAGTCAGAAAGAGACCCAGTACTTC. It codes for CASSHGSQKETQYF.

The rearrangement uses TRBV18 and TRBJ2-1, with TRBD1 as a possible D gene (6 bases). V dropped 4 bases and J dropped 5 bases, with 18 bases sitting between them. The germline gives CDR1 KGHSH, CDR2 LQKENI. The CDR3 spans 16 residues. In nucleotides, the CDR3 is TGTGCCAGCTCACTACTGGACAGACGTTTCAACAATGAGCAGTTCTTC. Encoded protein: CASSLLDRRFNNEQFF. Combining the CDR3 with reference TRBV18 and TRBJ2-1 gives the whole variable domain NAGVMQNPRHLVRRRGQEARLRCSPMKGHSHVYWYRQLPEEGLKFMVYLQKENIIDESGMPKERFSAEFPKEGPSILRIQQVVRGDSAAYFCASSLLDRRFNNEQFFGPGTRLTVL.

The V and J genes are TRBV6-6 and TRBJ2-2, with D uncertain. Germline assignment: CDR1 MNHNY and CDR2 SVGAGI (reference sequence). V was cut by 5 bases and J by 2 bases, with 9 bases left in between. This CDR3 spans 14 amino acids. The CDR3 DNA is TGTGCCAGCAGTCGAACCCAAAACACCGGGGAGCTGTTTTTT. It translates to CASSRTQNTGELFF.

The chain has TRBV2 and TRBJ1-1, with TRBD1 matching over 11 bases. V lost 6 bases to trimming and J lost 4 bases; unmatched junction nucleotides: 7. Germline assignment: CDR1 SNHLY and CDR2 FYNNEI. The CDR3 has 15 amino acids. CDR3 sequence: CASRDRTGGPTEAFF. CDR3 coding DNA: TGTGCCAGCAGAGATAGGACAGGGGGCCCCACTGAAGCTTTCTTT. Full variable domain (missing parts from reference TRBV2 and TRBJ1-1): EPEVTQTPSHQVTQMGQEVILRCVPISNHLYFYWYRQILGQKVEFLVSFYNNEISEKSEIFDDQFSVERPDGSNFTLKIRSTKLEDSAMYFCASRDRTGGPTEAFFGQGTRLTVV.